This entry features one T cell receptor beta chain sequence. The entry originates in a study of blood T cell repertoires in COVID-19. Study-level background: COVID-19 samples, acute and convalescent, were from the United States, Italy and Spain.

CDR3 length: 18 residues. Using immunoSEQ multiplex PCR, the repertoire was profiled, and TCRdb retains in-frame clones only, with some absent. The top ten hold roughly 2% of the sample, which has roughly 340,000 clones, approximately 87% seen once. This study enrolled people aged roughly 18 to 100 from approximately 25 US geographic areas. Clinical history as reported by participants underpinned cohort assignment. This clonotype originated in a man between 40 and 49 years old in a cohort exposed to, infected with or recovered from COVID-19 (not recorded which). Source material: PBMCs or T cells enriched from blood (not recorded which). This rearrangement joins TRBV21-1 to TRBJ2-7; the table assigns TRBD2, which was not confirmed against the DNA. TRBV21-1 is deemed a pseudogene. The CDR3 is CASSKSCLAGGLVYEQYF. In nucleotides, the CDR3 is TGTGCCAGCAGCAAAAGTTGCCTAGCGGGAGGTTTAGTCTACGAGCAGTACTTC.